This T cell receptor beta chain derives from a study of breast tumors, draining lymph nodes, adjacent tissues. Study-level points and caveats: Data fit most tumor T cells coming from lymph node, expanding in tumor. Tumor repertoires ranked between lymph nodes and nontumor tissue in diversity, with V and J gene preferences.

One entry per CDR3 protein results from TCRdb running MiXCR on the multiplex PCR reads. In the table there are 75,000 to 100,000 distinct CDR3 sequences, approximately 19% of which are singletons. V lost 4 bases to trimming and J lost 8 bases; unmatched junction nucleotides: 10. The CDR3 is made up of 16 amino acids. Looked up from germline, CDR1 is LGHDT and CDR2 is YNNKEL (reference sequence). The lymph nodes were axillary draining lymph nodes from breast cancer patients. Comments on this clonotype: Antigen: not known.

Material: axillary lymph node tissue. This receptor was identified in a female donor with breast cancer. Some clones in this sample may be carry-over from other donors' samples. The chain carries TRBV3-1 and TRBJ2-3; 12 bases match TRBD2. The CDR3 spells CASSPRSSGRVGTQYF. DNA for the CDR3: TGTGCCAGCAGCCCCCGGTCTAGCGGGAGGGTAGGTACGCAGTATTTT.